This T cell receptor beta chain appears in the sequencing data of a study of T-cell reconstitution after alpha-beta-depleted transplantation in children. TCRbeta library preparation incorporated unique molecular identifiers. TCRdb ran MiXCR on the PCR reads and lists one entry per CDR3 protein. This table holds about a million distinct CDR3 sequences, roughly 29% found once. The sequence derives from a boy in the first two years of life who had a stem cell transplant for SCID, so the T cells may come from the graft donor. The sequencing used PBMCs, mostly from graft donor cells, collected 360 days after TCRalphabeta/CD19-depleted stem cell transplant.

This CDR3 reads CASSPLAALAYEQYF. CDR3 nucleotide sequence: TGCGCCAGCAGCCCACTGGCAGCGCTCGCGTACGAGCAGTACTTC. This chain links TRBV5-1 with TRBJ2-7; no firm D call. V shed 4 bases and J shed 4 bases, with 18 bases lying between them. The CDR3 spans 15 residues. Germline-derived CDR1 and CDR2 are SGHRS and YFSETQ. Full variable domain (remainder filled in from reference TRBV5-1 and TRBJ2-7): KAGVTQTPRYLIKTRGQQVTLSCSPISGHRSVSWYQQTPGQGLQFLFEYFSETQRNKGNFPGRFSGRQFSNSRSEMNVSTLELGDSALYLCASSPLAALAYEQYFGPGTRLTVT.